The text below deals with one TCR beta chain. As yet, its antigen is unknown. The entry originates in a study of beta chain features in type 1 diabetes. Study-wide findings and caveats: TCRB CDR3 length was moderately but significantly reduced in all four CD4+ subsets of Type 1 diabetes patients. Sampled from patients, naive, central memory and Treg TCRB repertoires appeared more similar than those sampled from healthy donors.

Trimming left V 0 bases short and J 2 bases short, with 11 bases between. In germline, CDR1 is LNHDA, CDR2 SQIVND (reference sequence). The CDR3 extends over 15 amino acids. Expressed TCRB transcripts were sequenced because the entire RNA isolate underwent reverse transcription. A few million reads, on average, came from each naive, central memory and regulatory T cell sample. Libraries were prepared by immunoSEQ multiplex PCR; TCRdb keeps only in-frame clonotypes and omits some of them. Of almost 350,000 clones listed, around 9% are singletons. Blood was drawn once from each donor into heparinised tubes. The draws averaged about 0.11 L.

The sequence was obtained from a man between 25 and 39 years old with type 1 diabetes. The sample was central memory CD4+ T cells from blood. The V call is TRBV19, the J call TRBJ2-7, with unresolved D. The CDR3 sequence: CASSIEGGYPYEQYF. CDR3 nucleotide sequence: TGTGCCAGTAGTATAGAAGGCGGATACCCCTACGAGCAGTACTTC.